The present T cell receptor beta chain was sequenced within a study of vaccination and CD4 T cells after COVID-19. Study details: Diagnosis preceded the drawing of post-COVID samples by a median approximately 96 days (range 35 to 161). As a positive control, some control cultures were given a CEFX pool, while others were given an HIV-1 Nef pool or no peptide.

The assay that was used to sequence DNA from cultured CD4+ T cells was the Oncomine TCR Beta short-read assay. Investigators isolated genomic DNA from cultured CD4+ T cells. TCRdb passed the PCR reads through MiXCR, listing each CDR3 protein once. The profile shows about 20,000 distinct CDR3 sequences, roughly three fifths of them singletons. Treatment described: approximately 9-day PBMC culture with coronavirus spike peptide pools or control peptides (ViraFEST assay). Only a few counts were recorded for this clonotype. Its antigen remains unknown. This CDR3 is built from 14 residues. V lost 7 bases, J lost 1 base, and 13 bases lay in between. Germline V gives CDR1 SNHLY, CDR2 FYNNEI.

This receptor was obtained from a human donor who had recovered from COVID-19. The sample was CD4+ T cells from blood, cultured in vitro, taken after SARS-CoV-2 vaccination. The chain joins TRBV2 to TRBJ1-2, with D maybe TRBD1 (5 bases). DNA of the CDR3: TGTGCCAGCACTGTGGTGCAGGGTAACTATGGCTACACCTTC. Translated: CASTVVQGNYGYTF.